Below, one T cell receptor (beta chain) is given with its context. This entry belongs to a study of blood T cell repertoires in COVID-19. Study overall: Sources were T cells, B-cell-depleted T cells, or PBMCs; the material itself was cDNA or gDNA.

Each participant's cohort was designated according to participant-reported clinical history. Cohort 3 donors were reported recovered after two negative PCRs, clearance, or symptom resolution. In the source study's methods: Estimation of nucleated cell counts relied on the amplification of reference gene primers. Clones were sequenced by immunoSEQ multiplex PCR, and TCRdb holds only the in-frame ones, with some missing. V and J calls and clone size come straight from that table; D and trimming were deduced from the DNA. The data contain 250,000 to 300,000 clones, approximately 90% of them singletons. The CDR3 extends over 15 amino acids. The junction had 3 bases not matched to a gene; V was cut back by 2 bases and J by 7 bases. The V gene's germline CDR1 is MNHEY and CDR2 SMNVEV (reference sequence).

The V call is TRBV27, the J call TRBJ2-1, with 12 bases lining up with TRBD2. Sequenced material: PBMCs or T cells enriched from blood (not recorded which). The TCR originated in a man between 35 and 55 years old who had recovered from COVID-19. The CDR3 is CASSLVLAGGNEQFF. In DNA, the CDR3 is TGTGCCAGCAGTTTAGTTCTAGCGGGAGGGAATGAGCAGTTCTTC.